Listed below are T cell receptor beta chains from one sample, sequenced in a study of CD4 T cells in relation to SARS-CoV-2 and coronaviruses. Their antigen targets remain unknown. The table came from immunoSEQ multiplex PCR; TCRdb's copy has only in-frame clones and leaves some out. This table has 15,000 to 20,000 clones, more than 70% appearing once. The sample was CD4+ T cells from PBMCs, cultured in vitro. The receptors here all came from a human donor in good health. Each CDR3 is given with its conserved first and last residue. D genes are given only for firm matches. The listing skips clone size in some rows; elsewhere it reads once, few, many or a size class.

clone_size: -; j_call: TRBJ1-2; v_call: TRBV7-9; d_call: -; cdr3_nt: TGTGCCAGCAGCAGCTTATTACAGGCGGGCGGCTACACCTTC; cdr3_aa: CASSSLLQAGGYTF
clone_size: -; j_call: TRBJ1-6; v_call: TRBV3-1/TRBV3-2; d_call: -; cdr3_nt: TGTGCCAGCAGCCTGCGAAGGAAGAATTCACCCCTCCACTTT; cdr3_aa: CASSLRRKNSPLHF
clone_size: -; j_call: TRBJ2-1; v_call: TRBV20-1; d_call: TRBD2; cdr3_nt: TGCAGTGCTAGTTTTAGCGGGAGGGGCCCCCCCTACAATGAGCAGTTCTTC; cdr3_aa: CSASFSGRGPPYNEQFF
clone_size: -; j_call: TRBJ1-2; v_call: TRBV28; d_call: -; cdr3_nt: TGTGCCAGCAGTCCTGCCCGGACACCGAACTATGGCTACACCTTC; cdr3_aa: CASSPARTPNYGYTF
clone_size: -; j_call: TRBJ2-1; v_call: TRBV27; d_call: -; cdr3_nt: TGTGCCAGCAGCGTCCTGGGGGATCCCGGTGTAAATGAGCAGTTCTTC; cdr3_aa: CASSVLGDPGVNEQFF
clone_size: -; j_call: TRBJ2-1; v_call: TRBV2; d_call: -; cdr3_nt: TGTGCCAGCAGACTAGTGGTGGGTGAGCAGTTCTTC; cdr3_aa: CASRLVVGEQFF
clone_size: -; j_call: TRBJ2-7; v_call: TRBV29-1; d_call: TRBD1; cdr3_nt: TGCAGCGTTGACGCCGGGACAGGGATCTACGAGCAGTACTTC; cdr3_aa: CSVDAGTGIYEQYF
clone_size: -; j_call: TRBJ2-3; v_call: TRBV6-5; d_call: -; cdr3_nt: TGTGCCAGCAGTTACTCGGGTCTCCTCACAGATACGCAGTATTTT; cdr3_aa: CASSYSGLLTDTQYF
clone_size: once; j_call: TRBJ1-2; v_call: TRBV10-3; d_call: TRBD1; cdr3_nt: TGTGCCATCAGTGAGTCGGAGACAGGGGGCGAAGTCTATGGCTACACCTTC; cdr3_aa: CAISESETGGEVYGYTF
clone_size: -; j_call: TRBJ2-3; v_call: TRBV6-5; d_call: TRBD2; cdr3_nt: TGTGCCAGCAGCGCCCCAGCGGGAGAACCAGATACGCAGTATTTT; cdr3_aa: CASSAPAGEPDTQYF
clone_size: -; j_call: TRBJ2-7; v_call: TRBV12-3/TRBV12-4; d_call: -; cdr3_nt: TGTGCCAGCAGTTTTGGGGACTACGAGCAGTACTTC; cdr3_aa: CASSFGDYEQYF
clone_size: -; j_call: TRBJ2-2; v_call: TRBV11-2; d_call: TRBD1; cdr3_nt: TGTGCCAGCAGCTTAGGTTTCCCGGGACAGGGAAACACCGGGGAGCTGTTTTTT; cdr3_aa: CASSLGFPGQGNTGELFF
clone_size: -; j_call: TRBJ2-3; v_call: TRBV2; d_call: TRBD2; cdr3_nt: TGTGCCAGCAGTGAAGCGCTAGCGGGGGATACGCAGTATTTT; cdr3_aa: CASSEALAGDTQYF
clone_size: -; j_call: TRBJ1-1; v_call: TRBV18; d_call: TRBD1; cdr3_nt: TGTGCCAGCTCACCACGAACAGGGGGCACTGAAGCTTTCTTT; cdr3_aa: CASSPRTGGTEAFF
clone_size: -; j_call: TRBJ1-2; v_call: TRBV7-2; d_call: -; cdr3_nt: TGTGCCAGCCGACCGGGGGGGTTATACTATGGCTACACCTTC; cdr3_aa: CASRPGGLYYGYTF
clone_size: -; j_call: TRBJ1-2; v_call: TRBV15; d_call: TRBD1; cdr3_nt: TGTGCCACCAGCCTGAGGACAGGAAACTATGGCTACACCTTC; cdr3_aa: CATSLRTGNYGYTF
clone_size: few; j_call: TRBJ1-6; v_call: TRBV28; d_call: -; cdr3_nt: TGTGCCAGCATTCAATTCGGTTCACCCCTCCACTTT; cdr3_aa: CASIQFGSPLHF
clone_size: once; j_call: TRBJ2-6; v_call: TRBV19; d_call: TRBD2; cdr3_nt: TGTGCCAGTAGTGAGCGGGGATACTCTGGGGCCAACGTCCTGACTTTC; cdr3_aa: CASSERGYSGANVLTF
clone_size: -; j_call: TRBJ1-3; v_call: TRBV9; d_call: -; cdr3_nt: TGTGCCAGCAGCCCTACAGCCGATAAGTACGTAAACACCATATATTTT; cdr3_aa: CASSPTADKYVNTIYF
clone_size: -; j_call: TRBJ2-2; v_call: TRBV12-3/TRBV12-4; d_call: -; cdr3_nt: TGTGCCAGCAGCCCTTCCCCCGGGGAGCTGTTTTTT; cdr3_aa: CASSPSPGELFF
clone_size: -; j_call: TRBJ1-1; v_call: TRBV11-2; d_call: -; cdr3_nt: TGTGCCAGCAGCCCCTTACAGGGAAGAGGTACTGAAGCTTTCTTT; cdr3_aa: CASSPLQGRGTEAFF
clone_size: -; j_call: TRBJ2-2; v_call: TRBV15; d_call: -; cdr3_nt: TGTGCCACCAGCGGTCTAGCGTACACCGGGGAGCTGTTTTTT; cdr3_aa: CATSGLAYTGELFF
clone_size: few; j_call: TRBJ2-5; v_call: TRBV28; d_call: -; cdr3_nt: TGTGCCAGCAGTTCCCCCGCGGTAGGGAGCCAAGAGACCCAGTACTTC; cdr3_aa: CASSSPAVGSQETQYF
clone_size: -; j_call: TRBJ2-3; v_call: TRBV27; d_call: -; cdr3_nt: TGTGCCAGCAGTCCGCTAAGGGGGCGGGGGACAGATACGCAGTATTTT; cdr3_aa: CASSPLRGRGTDTQYF
clone_size: -; j_call: TRBJ2-7; v_call: TRBV9; d_call: -; cdr3_nt: TGTGCCAGCAGCGTAGATCATATTGGTGGGCGGGAGCAGTACTTC; cdr3_aa: CASSVDHIGGREQYF
clone_size: -; j_call: TRBJ1-3; v_call: TRBV18; d_call: TRBD1; cdr3_nt: TGTGCCAGCTCACAAGGGACAGGGAGAAACACCATATATTTT; cdr3_aa: CASSQGTGRNTIYF
clone_size: -; j_call: TRBJ1-5; v_call: TRBV6-6; d_call: TRBD1; cdr3_nt: TGTGCCAGCAGCCGTGTGACAGGGGATCAGCCCCAGCATTTT; cdr3_aa: CASSRVTGDQPQHF
clone_size: -; j_call: TRBJ2-1; v_call: TRBV21-1; d_call: -; cdr3_nt: TGTGCCAGCAGCAATGCCCGGGACCCAATCTCGAAGCAGTTCTTC; cdr3_aa: CASSNARDPISKQFF
clone_size: -; j_call: TRBJ1-5; v_call: TRBV24-1; d_call: TRBD1; cdr3_nt: TGTGCCACCAGTGATTCGGGACAGTTCAATCAGCCCCAGCATTTT; cdr3_aa: CATSDSGQFNQPQHF
clone_size: -; j_call: TRBJ1-5; v_call: TRBV27; d_call: -; cdr3_nt: TGTGCCAGCAGTTTATCCCAGGGCGATCAGCCCCAGCATTTT; cdr3_aa: CASSLSQGDQPQHF
clone_size: -; j_call: TRBJ2-1; v_call: TRBV9; d_call: -; cdr3_nt: TGTGCCAGCAGCGTAGACCTAGCCTCCTACAATGAGCAGTTCTTC; cdr3_aa: CASSVDLASYNEQFF
clone_size: -; j_call: TRBJ2-7; v_call: TRBV5-1; d_call: -; cdr3_nt: TGCGCCAGCAGCTTGGCATTAGGCGTCTACGAGCAGTACTTC; cdr3_aa: CASSLALGVYEQYF
clone_size: -; j_call: TRBJ1-2; v_call: TRBV19; d_call: TRBD1; cdr3_nt: TGTGCCAGTAGGGGGACAGGAAGGGATGGCTACACCTTC; cdr3_aa: CASRGTGRDGYTF
clone_size: -; j_call: TRBJ2-6; v_call: TRBV27; d_call: -; cdr3_nt: TGTGCCAGCAGTTTAGGTGGGGCCAACGTCCTGACTTTC; cdr3_aa: CASSLGGANVLTF
clone_size: -; j_call: TRBJ2-7; v_call: TRBV18; d_call: -; cdr3_nt: TGTGCCAGCTCACCTGGAGACAGGTACGAGCAGTACTTC; cdr3_aa: CASSPGDRYEQYF
clone_size: -; j_call: TRBJ2-7; v_call: TRBV15; d_call: -; cdr3_nt: TGTGCCACCAGCAGAGATCTGGGGCAGGGGAGCGACGAGCAGTACTTC; cdr3_aa: CATSRDLGQGSDEQYF
clone_size: -; j_call: TRBJ1-1; v_call: TRBV27; d_call: TRBD1; cdr3_nt: TGTGCCAGCAGCCGGCCGGGACAGACGAACACTGAAGCTTTCTTT; cdr3_aa: CASSRPGQTNTEAFF
clone_size: -; j_call: TRBJ1-1; v_call: TRBV7-8; d_call: -; cdr3_nt: TGTGCCAGCAGTAGGGGCGGTGAAGCTTTCTTT; cdr3_aa: CASSRGGEAFF
clone_size: -; j_call: TRBJ2-2; v_call: TRBV14; d_call: -; cdr3_nt: TGTGCCAGCAGCCACATAATGGCTCCCTCGAACACCGGGGAGCTGTTTTTT; cdr3_aa: CASSHIMAPSNTGELFF
clone_size: -; j_call: TRBJ1-2; v_call: TRBV2; d_call: TRBD1; cdr3_nt: TGTGCCAGCACTCAAGGACAGGGCGCCTATGGCTACACCTTC; cdr3_aa: CASTQGQGAYGYTF
clone_size: few; j_call: TRBJ1-5; v_call: TRBV15; d_call: -; cdr3_nt: TGTGCCACCAGCGTGGGATATAGCAATCAGCCCCAGCATTTT; cdr3_aa: CATSVGYSNQPQHF
clone_size: once; j_call: TRBJ1-1; v_call: TRBV5-1; d_call: TRBD1; cdr3_nt: TGCGCCAGCAGCCTAGGGACAGGGACAATGAACACTGAAGCTTTCTTT; cdr3_aa: CASSLGTGTMNTEAFF
clone_size: -; j_call: TRBJ1-1; v_call: TRBV28; d_call: -; cdr3_nt: TGTGCCAGCAGTGGGGCTATGCCTGAAGCTTTCTTT; cdr3_aa: CASSGAMPEAFF
clone_size: -; j_call: TRBJ1-6; v_call: TRBV2; d_call: -; cdr3_nt: TGTGCCAGCAGTGGACAGACTTTTGGCTCCTATAATTCACCCCTCCACTTT; cdr3_aa: CASSGQTFGSYNSPLHF
clone_size: -; j_call: TRBJ2-2; v_call: TRBV10-3; d_call: TRBD1; cdr3_nt: TGTGCCATCAGGGTGACAGGGTTGAACACCGGGGAGCTGTTTTTT; cdr3_aa: CAIRVTGLNTGELFF